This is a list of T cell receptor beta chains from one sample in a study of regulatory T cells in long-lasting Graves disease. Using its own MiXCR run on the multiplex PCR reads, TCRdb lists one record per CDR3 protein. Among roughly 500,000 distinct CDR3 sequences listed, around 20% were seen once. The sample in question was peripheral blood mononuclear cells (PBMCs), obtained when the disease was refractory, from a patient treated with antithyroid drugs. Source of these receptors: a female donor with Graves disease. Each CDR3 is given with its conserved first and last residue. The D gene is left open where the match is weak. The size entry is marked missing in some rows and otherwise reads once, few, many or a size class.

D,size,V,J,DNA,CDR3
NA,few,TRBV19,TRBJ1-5,TGTGCCAGTAGTATTGGAGACAGGCAGCCCCAGCATTTT,CASSIGDRQPQHF
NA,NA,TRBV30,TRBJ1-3,TGTGCCTGGAGTGTACAGACAGTCAGCTCTGGAAACACCATATATTTT,CAWSVQTVSSGNTIYF
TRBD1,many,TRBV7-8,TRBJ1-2,TGTGCCAGCAGCCGGCTGGGACAGAACTATGGCTACACCTTC,CASSRLGQNYGYTF
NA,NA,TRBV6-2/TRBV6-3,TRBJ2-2,NA,CASSEWGQGATGELVF
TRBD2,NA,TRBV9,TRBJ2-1,TGTGCCAGCAGCACAGAACTAGCGGGAGTACGAAATGAGCAGTTCTTC,CASSTELAGVRNEQFF
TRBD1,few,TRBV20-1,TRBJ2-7,TGCAGTGCTAGAGATCTTCGGACAGGGGCGGACGAGCAGTACTTC,CSARDLRTGADEQYF
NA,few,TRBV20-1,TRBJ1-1,TGCAGTGCCCCGAGGGTGGATGGCAGTGAAGCTTTCTTT,CSAPRVDGSEAFF
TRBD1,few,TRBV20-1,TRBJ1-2,TGCAGTGCTAAGGGGGCCCAGCAGAAAGGCTATGGCTACACCTTC,CSAKGAQQKGYGYTF
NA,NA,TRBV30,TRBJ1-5,TGTGCCTGGAGACAGAATAGCAATCAGCCCCAGCATTTT,CAWRQNSNQPQHF
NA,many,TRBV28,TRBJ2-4,TGTGCCAGCAGCAAAGGGGTCACCCCTCACATTCAGTACTTC,CASSKGVTPHIQYF
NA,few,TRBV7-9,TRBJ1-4,TGTGCCAGCAGCTTGGGACGGGGGGAGCAAAAACTGTTTTTT,CASSLGRGEQKLFF
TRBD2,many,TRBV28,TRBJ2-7,TGTGCCAGCAGTTTAAGTCGAGGGAGGGTCGGTAGGGACGAGCAGTACTTC,CASSLSRGRVGRDEQYF
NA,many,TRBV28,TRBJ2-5,TGTGCCAGCAGTCAACTCGGAGGCTCTAGAGAGACCCAGTACTTC,CASSQLGGSRETQYF
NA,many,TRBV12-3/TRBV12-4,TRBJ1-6,TGTGCCAGCAGCCCCAAACCTCCACCCCTCCACTTT,CASSPKPPPLHF
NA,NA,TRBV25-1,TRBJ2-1,TGTGCCAGCTCAAGGCTGGGGTCGAGTGAGCAGTTCTTC,CASSRLGSSEQFF
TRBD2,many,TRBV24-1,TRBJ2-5,TGTGCCACCAGTGATCCCGGTGAGCGGGAAGTAAAGGAGACCCAGTACTTC,CATSDPGEREVKETQYF
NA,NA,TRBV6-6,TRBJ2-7,TGTGCCAGCAGTTACTCGTTGCGGGGAGCTACCTACGAGCAGTACTTC,CASSYSLRGATYEQYF
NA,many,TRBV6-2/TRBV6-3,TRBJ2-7,TGTGCCAGCAGGCGGGGATACTACGAGCAGTACTTC,CASRRGYYEQYF
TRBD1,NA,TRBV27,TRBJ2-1,TGTGCCAGCAGTCCGTGGGACAGCTACAATGAGCAGTTCTTC,CASSPWDSYNEQFF
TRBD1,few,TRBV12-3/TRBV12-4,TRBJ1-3,TGTGCCAGCAGTACCACCGGACAGGTCCGGGGAAACACCATATATTTT,CASSTTGQVRGNTIYF
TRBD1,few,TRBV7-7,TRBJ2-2,TGTGCTAGCAGCGACCTTATGACAGGGACGATCGGGGAGCTGTTTTTT,CASSDLMTGTIGELFF
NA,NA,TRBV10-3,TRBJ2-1,TGTGCCATCAGTGCCCCCAATGAGCAGTTCTTC,CAISAPNEQFF
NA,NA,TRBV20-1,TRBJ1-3,TGCAGTGCAGACAGCGCGTCCTCTGGAAACACCATATATTTT,CSADSASSGNTIYF
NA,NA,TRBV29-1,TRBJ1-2,TGCAGCGTACAGGTTACCTATGGCTACACCTTC,CSVQVTYGYTF
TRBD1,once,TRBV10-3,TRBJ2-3,TGTGCCATCAGTGCACAAGGGTCGGTACAGGGGGCCACAGATACGCAGTATTTT,CAISAQGSVQGATDTQYF
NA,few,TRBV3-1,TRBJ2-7,TGTGCCAGCAGCCAAGGAGGTGGGGAGTTGATCGAGCAGTACTTC,CASSQGGGELIEQYF
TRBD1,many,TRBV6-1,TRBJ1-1,TGTGCCAGCAGTGAGACAGGGGGCTCGAACACTGAAGCTTTCTTT,CASSETGGSNTEAFF
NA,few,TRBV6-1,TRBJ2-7,TGTGCCAGCAGAACCACTAGTAAAGAGCAGTACTTC,CASRTTSKEQYF
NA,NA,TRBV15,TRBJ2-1,TGTGCCACCAGCAGAGATCCCCCACAGGGAATGAACAATGAGCAGTTCTTC,CATSRDPPQGMNNEQFF
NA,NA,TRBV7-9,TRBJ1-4,TGTGCCAGCAGCCACCGGGAACTGTTTTTT,CASSHRELFF
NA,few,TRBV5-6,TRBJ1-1,TGTGCCAGCAGCTTGGGGAGTACTAGCACTGAAGCTTTCTTT,CASSLGSTSTEAFF
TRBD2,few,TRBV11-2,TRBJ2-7,TGTGCCAGCAGCGGAACTAGCGGGATTGGCGAGCAGTACTTC,CASSGTSGIGEQYF
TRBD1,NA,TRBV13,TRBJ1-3,TGTGCCAGCAGCTCCGGGACAGTACCTGGAAACACCATATATTTT,CASSSGTVPGNTIYF
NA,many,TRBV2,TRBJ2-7,TGTGCCAGCAGTGAGAACTACGAGCAGTACTTC,CASSENYEQYF
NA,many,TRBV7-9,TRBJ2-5,TGTGCCAGCAGCTTTGGAGAGATAAAAGAGACCCAGTACTTC,CASSFGEIKETQYF
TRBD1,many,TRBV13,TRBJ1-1,TGTGCCAGCAGCGGCAGGGACAGGGCCCTCGGAGCTGAAGCTTTCTTT,CASSGRDRALGAEAFF
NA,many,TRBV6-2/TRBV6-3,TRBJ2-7,TGTGCCAGCAGTTACGGACCGACCTACGAGCAGTACTTC,CASSYGPTYEQYF
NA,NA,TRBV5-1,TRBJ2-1,TGCGCCAGCAGCTTCGATATTGAGCAGTTCTTC,CASSFDIEQFF
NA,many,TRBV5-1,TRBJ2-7,TGCGCCAGCAGCCCCGGCCGGACCTCCGAGGAGCAGTACTTC,CASSPGRTSEEQYF
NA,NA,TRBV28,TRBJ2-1,TGTGCCAGCAGTTCCCAAGGATTCCTCTCCTACAATGAGCAGTTCTTC,CASSSQGFLSYNEQFF
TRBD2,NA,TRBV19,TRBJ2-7,TGTGCCAGTAGTTTAAAACCTGGCGGGAGGGCCTACGAGCAGTACTTC,CASSLKPGGRAYEQYF
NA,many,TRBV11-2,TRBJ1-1,TGTGCCAGCAGCTTAGGGAGACAGTCCTGGAACACTGAAGCTTTCTTT,CASSLGRQSWNTEAFF